This TCR beta chain stems from a study of blood T cells in healthy people across ages. Background on the study: In model experiments, template switching was able to capture about one barcoded beta molecule for every two T cells that were present. Study-wide results and limits: In long-lived donors, naive CD4+ cell counts and diversity exceeded those of aged donors.

Per sample, extraction of total RNA gave at least 5.5 micrograms in every case. Alongside a J-beta primer mix, a sample-barcoded 5' primer served in a second PCR lasting about 7 to 11 cycles. Every cDNA molecule carried a tag from a template-switch adaptor bearing 12 random nucleotides. Each CDR3 protein is one row after TCRdb ran MiXCR on the 5' RACE reads. The sample comprises about 630,000 distinct CDR3 sequences, roughly 20% of which are singletons, and 3.5% to 4% rests with the top ten. The CDR3 has 15 amino acids. Trimming took off 3 bases at V and 2 bases at J, with 13 bases between the two ends. The sample holds a few counts of this clonotype. Its antigen is as yet unknown.

V gene TRBV23-1 combines with J gene TRBJ1-2; weak D call: TRBD1 (6 bases). TRBV23-1 is flagged as an ORF with uncertain function. Sequenced: blood. The clonotype comes from an older man in good health. CDR3 amino acids: CASSQRGLRNYGYTF. CDR3 nucleotide sequence: TGCGCCAGCAGTCAGCGGGGGCTCCGAAACTATGGCTACACCTTC.